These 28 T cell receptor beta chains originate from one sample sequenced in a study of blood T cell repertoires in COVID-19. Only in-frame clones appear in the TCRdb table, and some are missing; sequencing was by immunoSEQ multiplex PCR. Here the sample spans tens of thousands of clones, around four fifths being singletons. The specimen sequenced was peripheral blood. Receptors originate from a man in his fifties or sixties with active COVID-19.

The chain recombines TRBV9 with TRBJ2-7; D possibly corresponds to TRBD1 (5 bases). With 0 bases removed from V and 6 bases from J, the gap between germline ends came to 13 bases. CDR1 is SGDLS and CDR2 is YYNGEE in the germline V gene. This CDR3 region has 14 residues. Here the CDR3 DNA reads TGTGCCAGCAGCGTAGAGGCCAGGGTTTCCGAGCAGTACTTC. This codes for CASSVEARVSEQYF.

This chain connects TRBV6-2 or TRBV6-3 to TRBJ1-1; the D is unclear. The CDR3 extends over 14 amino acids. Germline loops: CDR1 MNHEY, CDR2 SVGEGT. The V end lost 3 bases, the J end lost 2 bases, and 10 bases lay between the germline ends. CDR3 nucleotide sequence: TGTGCCAGCAGTTATGAGGGAGGTAACACTGAAGCTTTCTTT. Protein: CASSYEGGNTEAFF.

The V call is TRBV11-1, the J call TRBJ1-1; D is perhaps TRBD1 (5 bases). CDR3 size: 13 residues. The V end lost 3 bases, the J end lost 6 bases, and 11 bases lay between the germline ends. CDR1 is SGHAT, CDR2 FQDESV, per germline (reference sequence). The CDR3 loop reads CASSLSLGPEAFF. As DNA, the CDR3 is TGTGCCAGCAGCTTGAGTCTGGGGCCTGAAGCTTTCTTT.

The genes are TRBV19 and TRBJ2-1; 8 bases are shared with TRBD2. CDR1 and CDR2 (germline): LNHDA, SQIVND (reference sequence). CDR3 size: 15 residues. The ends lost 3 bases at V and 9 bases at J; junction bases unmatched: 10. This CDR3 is CASSIGRAGVGEQFF. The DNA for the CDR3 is TGTGCCAGTAGTATCGGTCGAGCGGGGGTGGGTGAGCAGTTCTTC.

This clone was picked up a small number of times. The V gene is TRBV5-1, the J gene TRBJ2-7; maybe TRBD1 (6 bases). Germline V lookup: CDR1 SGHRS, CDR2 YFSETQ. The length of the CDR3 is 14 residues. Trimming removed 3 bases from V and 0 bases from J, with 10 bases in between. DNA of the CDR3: TGCGCCAGCAGCTACGGGACAAACTCCTACGAGCAGTACTTC. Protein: CASSYGTNSYEQYF.

The CDR3 DNA is TGTGCCAGCAGCCCCAGACGACTAGCCCCGACCTACGAGCAGTACTTC. It yields the protein CASSPRRLAPTYEQYF. This chain connects TRBV13 to TRBJ2-7, with 7 bases aligning to TRBD2. The CDR3 runs to 16 residues. With 5 bases clipped from V and 2 bases from J, the junction kept 12 bases outside the gene matches. Germline V gene sequence: CDR1 PRHDT, CDR2 FYEKMQ (reference sequence).

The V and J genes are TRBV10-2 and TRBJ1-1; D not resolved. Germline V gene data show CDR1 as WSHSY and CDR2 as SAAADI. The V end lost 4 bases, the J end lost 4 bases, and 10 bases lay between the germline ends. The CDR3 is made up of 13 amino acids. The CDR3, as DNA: TGCGCCAGCAGTGGTGGGAGAAGCACTGAAGCTTTCTTT. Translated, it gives CASSGGRSTEAFF.

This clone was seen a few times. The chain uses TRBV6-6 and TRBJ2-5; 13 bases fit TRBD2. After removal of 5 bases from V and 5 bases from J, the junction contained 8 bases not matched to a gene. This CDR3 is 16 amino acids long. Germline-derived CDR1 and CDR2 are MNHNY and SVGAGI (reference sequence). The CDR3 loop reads CASSTRLAGGRETQYF. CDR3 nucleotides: TGTGCCAGCAGTACCCGACTAGCGGGGGGCCGGGAGACCCAGTACTTC.

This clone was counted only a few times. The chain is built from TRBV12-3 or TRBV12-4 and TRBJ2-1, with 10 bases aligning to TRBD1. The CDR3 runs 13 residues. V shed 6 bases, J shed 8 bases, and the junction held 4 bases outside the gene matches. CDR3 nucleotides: TGTGCCAGCAGCGGACAGGGGGTCGATGAGCAGTTCTTC. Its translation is CASSGQGVDEQFF.

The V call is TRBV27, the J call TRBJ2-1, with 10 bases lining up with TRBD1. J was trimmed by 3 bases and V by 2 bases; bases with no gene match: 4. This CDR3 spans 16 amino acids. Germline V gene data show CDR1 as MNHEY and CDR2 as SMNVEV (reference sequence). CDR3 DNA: TGTGCCAGCAGTTTAATGGGACAGGGGAGCTACAATGAGCAGTTCTTC. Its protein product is CASSLMGQGSYNEQFF.

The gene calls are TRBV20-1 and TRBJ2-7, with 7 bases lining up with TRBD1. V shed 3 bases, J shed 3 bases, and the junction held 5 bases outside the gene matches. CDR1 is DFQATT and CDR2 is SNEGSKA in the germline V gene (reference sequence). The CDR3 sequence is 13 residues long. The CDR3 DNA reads TGCAGTGCTAGTCGGGACAGAAACTACGAGCAGTACTTC. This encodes CSASRDRNYEQYF.

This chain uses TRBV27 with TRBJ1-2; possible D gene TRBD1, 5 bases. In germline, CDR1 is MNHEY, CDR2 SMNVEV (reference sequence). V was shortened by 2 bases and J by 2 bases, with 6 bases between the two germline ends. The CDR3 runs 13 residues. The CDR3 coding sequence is TGTGCCAGCAGTTTAAGGGGAAACTATGGCTACACCTTC. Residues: CASSLRGNYGYTF.

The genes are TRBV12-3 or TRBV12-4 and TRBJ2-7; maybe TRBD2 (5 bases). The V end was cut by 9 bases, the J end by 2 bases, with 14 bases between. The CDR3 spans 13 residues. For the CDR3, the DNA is TGTGCCAGTAGAGGATCGGGGACCTACGAGCAGTACTTC. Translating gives CASRGSGTYEQYF.

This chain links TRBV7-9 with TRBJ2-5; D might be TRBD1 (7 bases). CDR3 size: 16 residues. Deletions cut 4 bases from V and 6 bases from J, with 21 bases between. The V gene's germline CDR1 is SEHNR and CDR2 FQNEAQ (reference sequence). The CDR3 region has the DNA TGTGCCAGCAGCTCCGGGACAGCTGGGGCGGGGCAGACCCAGTACTTC. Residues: CASSSGTAGAGQTQYF.

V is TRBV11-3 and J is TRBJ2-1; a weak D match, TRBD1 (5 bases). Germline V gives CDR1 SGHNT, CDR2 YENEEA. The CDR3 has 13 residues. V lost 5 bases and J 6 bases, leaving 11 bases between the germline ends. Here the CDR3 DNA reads TGTGCCAGCAGCGTCTCTAGGGGCAATGAGCAGTTCTTC. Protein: CASSVSRGNEQFF.

DNA of the CDR3: TGTGCCAGCAGCCCCCAGGGACTAGCGGGGGGTAGCTCCTACGAGCAGTACTTC. Amino acids: CASSPQGLAGGSSYEQYF. The gene calls are TRBV4-2 and TRBJ2-7; 15 nucleotides line up with TRBD2. V gave up 4 bases and J gave up 0 bases; unmatched junction bases: 7. This CDR3 spans 18 amino acids. Germline CDR1 and CDR2: LGHNA and YNFKEQ.

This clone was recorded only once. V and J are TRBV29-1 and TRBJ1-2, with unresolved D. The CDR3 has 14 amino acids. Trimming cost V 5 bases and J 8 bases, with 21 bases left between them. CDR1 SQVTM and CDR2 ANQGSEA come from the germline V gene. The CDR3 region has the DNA TGCAGCGTTTTATACGAGGGCGTCTTGAGAGGCTACACCTTC. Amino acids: CSVLYEGVLRGYTF. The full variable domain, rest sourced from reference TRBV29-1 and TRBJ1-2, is SAVISQKPSRDICQRGTSLTIQCQVDSQVTMMFWYRQQPGQSLTLIATANQGSEATYESGFVIDKFPISRPNLTFSTLTVSNMSPEDSSIYLCSVLYEGVLRGYTFGSGTRLTVV.

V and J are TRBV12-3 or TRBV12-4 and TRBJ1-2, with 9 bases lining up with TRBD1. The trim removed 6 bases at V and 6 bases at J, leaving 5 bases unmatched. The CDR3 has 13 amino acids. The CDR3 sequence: CASSPDRGHGYTF. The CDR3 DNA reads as TGTGCCAGCAGCCCGGACAGGGGTCATGGCTACACCTTC.

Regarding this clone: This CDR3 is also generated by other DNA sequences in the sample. CDR3 protein: CASSLGQGTYEQYF. The CDR3 region has the DNA TGTGCCAGCAGCTTAGGGCAGGGGACCTACGAGCAGTACTTC. The rearrangement links TRBV11-2 to TRBJ2-7; D might be TRBD1 (6 bases). The V end was cut by 1 base, the J end by 2 bases, with 9 bases between. The CDR3 has 14 residues. CDR1 is SGHAT and CDR2 is FQNNGV in the germline V gene.

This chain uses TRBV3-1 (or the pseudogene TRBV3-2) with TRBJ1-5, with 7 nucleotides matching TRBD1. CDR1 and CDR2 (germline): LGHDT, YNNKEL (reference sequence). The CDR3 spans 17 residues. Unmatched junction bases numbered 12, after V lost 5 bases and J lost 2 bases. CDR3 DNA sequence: TGTGCCAGCAGCTCAGCGTCCAATGGACAGGGCAATCAGCCCCAGCATTTT. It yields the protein CASSSASNGQGNQPQHF.

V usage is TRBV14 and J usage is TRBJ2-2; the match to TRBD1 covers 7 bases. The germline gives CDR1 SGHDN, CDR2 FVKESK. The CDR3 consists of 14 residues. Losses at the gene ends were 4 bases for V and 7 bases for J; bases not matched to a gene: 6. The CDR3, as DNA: TGTGCCAGCAGCCCTCAACAGGGGTTCGGGGAGCTGTTTTTT. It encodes CASSPQQGFGELFF.

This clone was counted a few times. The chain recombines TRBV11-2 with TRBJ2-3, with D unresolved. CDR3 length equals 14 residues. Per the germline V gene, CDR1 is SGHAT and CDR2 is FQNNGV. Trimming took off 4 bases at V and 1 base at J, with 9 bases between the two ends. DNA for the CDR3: TGTGCCAGCAGCTACCCTCCGGGCACAGATACGCAGTATTTT. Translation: CASSYPPGTDTQYF. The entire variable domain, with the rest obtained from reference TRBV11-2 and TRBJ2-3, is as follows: EAGVAQSPRYKIIEKRQSVAFWCNPISGHATLYWYQQILGQGPKLLIQFQNNGVVDDSQLPKDRFSAERLKGVDSTLKIQPAKLEDSAVYLCASSYPPGTDTQYFGPGTRLTVL.

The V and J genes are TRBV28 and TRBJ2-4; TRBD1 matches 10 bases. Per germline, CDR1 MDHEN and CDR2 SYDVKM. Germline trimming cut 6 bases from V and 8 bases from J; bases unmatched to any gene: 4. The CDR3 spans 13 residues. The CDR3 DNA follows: TGTGCCAGCAGCCCGACAGGGGGCCACATTCAGTACTTC. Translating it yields CASSPTGGHIQYF.

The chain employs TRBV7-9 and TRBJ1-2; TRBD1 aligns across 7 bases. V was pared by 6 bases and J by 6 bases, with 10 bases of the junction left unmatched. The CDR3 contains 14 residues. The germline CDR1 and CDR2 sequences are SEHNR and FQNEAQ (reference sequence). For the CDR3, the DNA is TGTGCCAGCAGAACAGGGACAGTGAATGATGGCTACACCTTC. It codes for CASRTGTVNDGYTF. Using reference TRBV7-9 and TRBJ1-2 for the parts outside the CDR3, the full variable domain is DTGVSQNPRHKITKRGQNVTFRCDPISEHNRLYWYRQTLGQGPEFLTYFQNEAQLEKSRLLSDRFSAERPKGSFSTLEIQRTEQGDSAMYLCASRTGTVNDGYTFGSGTRLTVV.

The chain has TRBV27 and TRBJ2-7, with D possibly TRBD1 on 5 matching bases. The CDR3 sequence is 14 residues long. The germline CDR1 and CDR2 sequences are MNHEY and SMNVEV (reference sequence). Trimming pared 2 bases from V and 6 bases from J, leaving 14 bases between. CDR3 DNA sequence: TGTGCCAGCAGTTTACGTTCCAGGGTCGGCGAGCAGTACTTC. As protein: CASSLRSRVGEQYF.

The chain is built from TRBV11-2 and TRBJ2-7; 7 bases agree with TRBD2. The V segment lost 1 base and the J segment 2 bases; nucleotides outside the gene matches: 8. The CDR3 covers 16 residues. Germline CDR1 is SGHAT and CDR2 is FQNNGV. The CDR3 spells CASSLGIASGTYEQYF. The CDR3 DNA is TGTGCCAGCAGCTTAGGTATCGCTAGCGGAACCTACGAGCAGTACTTC. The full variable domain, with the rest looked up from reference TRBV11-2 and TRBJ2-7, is EAGVAQSPRYKIIEKRQSVAFWCNPISGHATLYWYQQILGQGPKLLIQFQNNGVVDDSQLPKDRFSAERLKGVDSTLKIQPAKLEDSAVYLCASSLGIASGTYEQYFGPGTRLTVT.

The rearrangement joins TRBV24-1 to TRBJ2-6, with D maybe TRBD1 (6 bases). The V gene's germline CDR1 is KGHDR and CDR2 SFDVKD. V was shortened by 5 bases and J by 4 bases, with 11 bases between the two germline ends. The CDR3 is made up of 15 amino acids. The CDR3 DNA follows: TGTGCCACCAGTGGTACAGGGAGCGGGGCCAACGTCCTGACTTTC. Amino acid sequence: CATSGTGSGANVLTF.

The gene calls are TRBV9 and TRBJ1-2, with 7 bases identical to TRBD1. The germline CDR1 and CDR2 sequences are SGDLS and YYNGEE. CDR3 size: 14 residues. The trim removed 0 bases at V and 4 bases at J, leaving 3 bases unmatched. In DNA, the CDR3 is TGTGCCAGCAGCGTAGGGGGACAGCCCTATGGCTACACCTTC. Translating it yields CASSVGGQPYGYTF.